Shown below are 20 T cell receptor beta chains from a single sample sequenced in a study of regulatory T cells in long-lasting Graves disease. Time point: persistent/refractory GD, antithyroid drugs over 5 years with positive TRAb. Extracted PBMC RNA gave rise to the TCR library. Both iRepertoire HTBI primers and Arm-PCR of CDR3 regions were used to build the TCR beta libraries. TCRdb reanalysed the multiplex PCR reads using MiXCR and keeps one entry per CDR3 protein. The table lists about 420,000 distinct CDR3 sequences, 23% of them singletons, with about a quarter in the top ten. This specimen was peripheral blood mononuclear cells (PBMCs), taken when the disease was refractory, from a patient treated with antithyroid drugs. All receptors come from a female donor with Graves disease.

This chain joins TRBV28 and TRBJ2-7, with D possibly being TRBD2 (5 bases). Trimming removed 1 base from V and 3 bases from J, with 16 bases in between. This CDR3 has 16 amino acids. Germline CDR1 MDHEN, CDR2 SYDVKM. The CDR3 region is CASSLSAGQPHYEQYF. As DNA, the CDR3 is TGTGCCAGCAGTTTATCGGCGGGTCAACCCCACTACGAGCAGTACTTC.

Many counts were recorded for this clonotype. The V and J genes are TRBV29-1 and TRBJ1-4, with a tentative D call TRBD1 (5 bases). Germline V gene data show CDR1 as SQVTM and CDR2 as ANQGSEA. The CDR3 loop spans 16 amino acids. Trimming took off 5 bases at V and 1 base at J, with 17 bases between the two ends. CDR3 bases: TGCAGCGTTAGGGGATGGGGGTCCGGAACTAATGAAAAACTGTTTTTT. This gives the protein CSVRGWGSGTNEKLFF.

This clonotype was detected many times. This chain joins TRBV20-1 and TRBJ1-2; no definite D call. The V and J ends lost 3 bases and 3 bases respectively, with 17 bases between them. This CDR3 is built from 15 residues. The V gene's germline CDR1 is DFQATT and CDR2 SNEGSKA (reference sequence). CDR3 in amino acids: CSARSALGRHYGYTF. DNA of the CDR3: TGCAGTGCTAGGTCTGCGTTAGGCAGACACTATGGCTACACCTTC.

In its sample, this clonotype was seen many times. The V and J genes are TRBV28 and TRBJ2-6; D ambiguous. The CDR3 length is 14 residues. Germline V CDR1 and CDR2: MDHEN, SYDVKM. Deletions cut 2 bases from V and 4 bases from J, with 6 bases between. The CDR3 here is CASSLPIGANVLTF. In DNA form, the CDR3 reads TGTGCCAGCAGTTTACCCATAGGGGCCAACGTCCTGACTTTC.

In this sample, this clonotype turned up many times. The CDR3 here is CASSESEQYF. CDR3 in DNA: TGTGCCAGCAGTGAATCCGAGCAGTACTTC. V gene TRBV2 combines with J gene TRBJ2-7; D uncertain. Germline V gives CDR1 SNHLY, CDR2 FYNNEI. This CDR3 has 10 amino acids. V was clipped by 2 bases and J by 6 bases, with 2 bases between them.

This clonotype was seen only a few times. The chain joins TRBV27 to TRBJ1-6; D not certain. Trimming took 7 bases from V and 7 from J, leaving 29 bases between them. The CDR3 length is 19 residues. CDR1 is MNHEY and CDR2 is SMNVEV in the germline V gene (reference sequence). CDR3 amino acids: CASTPRLGIISRLNSPLHF. CDR3 sequence (DNA): TGTGCCAGCACCCCCCGGTTGGGGATTATAAGTAGATTGAATTCACCCCTCCACTTT.

The chain's CDR3 is CASSQAAGGYEQYF. The CDR3, as DNA: TGCGCCAGCAGCCAAGCCGCGGGAGGTTACGAGCAGTACTTC. The V call is TRBV4-3, the J call TRBJ2-7, with 8 nucleotides matching TRBD2. The CDR3 runs to 14 residues. V lost 1 base, J lost 4 bases, and 3 bases stayed unmatched. The germline V gene encodes CDR1 LGHNA and CDR2 YSLEER.

This clonotype turned up a few times. The chain is built from TRBV9 and TRBJ1-1; no clear D. CDR3 length: 15 amino acids. CDR1 is SGDLS and CDR2 is YYNGEE in the germline V gene. Between the trimmed V and J ends, which lost 0 bases and 0 bases, there was a span of 9 bases. In DNA, the CDR3 is TGTGCCAGCAGCGTAGATGCCTTTATGAACACTGAAGCTTTCTTT. It specifies CASSVDAFMNTEAFF.

The J gene is TRBJ2-2, the V gene TRBV10-1, with 11 bases fitting TRBD2. With 8 bases clipped from V and 5 bases from J, the junction kept 4 bases outside the gene matches. This CDR3 is 14 amino acids long. CDR1 WNHNN and CDR2 SYGVQD come from the germline V gene (reference sequence). The CDR3 is CASLLAGVTGELFF. In DNA form, the CDR3 reads TGCGCCAGCTTACTAGCGGGAGTGACCGGGGAGCTGTTTTTT.

This clonotype was observed a handful of times. The chain carries TRBV6-1 and TRBJ2-4; D perhaps matches TRBD1 (5 bases). This CDR3 region has 17 residues. V lost 0 bases and J lost 1, with 13 bases in between. CDR1 is MNHNS and CDR2 is SASEGT in the germline V gene. The CDR3 region has the DNA TGTGCCAGCAGTGAAGCGCTAGGGGATTGGGCCAAAAACATTCAGTACTTC. It specifies CASSEALGDWAKNIQYF.

This clonotype appeared many times. CDR3 protein: CASSPGTSGSLGETQYF. The CDR3 DNA reads TGTGCCAGCAGTCCGGGGACTAGCGGGAGCTTGGGGGAGACCCAGTACTTC. The genes are TRBV28 and TRBJ2-5; TRBD2 matches at 14 bases. Germline-derived CDR1 and CDR2 are MDHEN and SYDVKM. V was clipped by 5 bases and J by 5 bases; unmatched bases: 10. The CDR3 is 17 residues long.

This clonotype has more than one count but fewer than ten. The chain couples TRBV7-9 to TRBJ2-7; 10 bases agree with TRBD1. Looked up from germline, CDR1 is SEHNR and CDR2 is FQNEAQ (reference sequence). J gave up 1 base and V 7 bases, and 7 bases lay outside the gene matches. This CDR3 has 15 amino acids. The DNA for the CDR3 is TGTGCCAGCACCCCTCGGGGACAGGGGTCCTACGAGCAGTACTTC. It codes for CASTPRGQGSYEQYF.

This clonotype was picked up a small number of times. This chain connects TRBV7-9 to TRBJ1-4; D uncertain. V was cut by 7 bases and J by 5 bases, with 8 bases left in between. CDR1 SEHNR and CDR2 FQNEAQ come from the germline V gene (reference sequence). The CDR3 consists of 12 residues. DNA of the CDR3: TGTGCCAGCAAGGGCCAGAATGAAAAACTGTTTTTT. This codes for CASKGQNEKLFF.

In this sample, this clonotype turned up a few times. The chain has TRBV2 and TRBJ2-5, with TRBD2 identical over 10 bases. Trimming took 6 bases from V and 5 from J; bases not matched to a gene: 12. The CDR3 spans 16 residues. Germline V gene lookup returns CDR1 SNHLY and CDR2 FYNNEI. CDR3 in amino acids: CASSHPSGRETETQYF. In nucleotides, the CDR3 is TGTGCCAGCAGCCACCCGAGCGGGAGGGAGACGGAGACCCAGTACTTC.

This clonotype was picked up many times. The chain recombines TRBV15 with TRBJ1-6; D gene unclear. This CDR3 comprises 15 residues. Germline assignment: CDR1 LNHNV and CDR2 YYDKDF (reference sequence). Trimming removed 0 bases from V and 7 bases from J, with 10 bases in between. The CDR3 bases are TGTGCCACCAGCAGAGAACAGCTAGTAAATTCACCCCTCCACTTT. This gives the protein CATSREQLVNSPLHF.

This clonotype was detected only a few times. The gene calls are TRBV20-1 and TRBJ1-6; D is uncertain. The CDR3 is made up of 15 amino acids. Trimming left V 3 bases short and J 2 bases short, with 11 bases between. The germline V gene has CDR1 DFQATT and CDR2 SNEGSKA (reference sequence). CDR3 coding DNA: TGCAGTGCTAGGGGCGACCGGACCTATAATTCACCCCTCCACTTT. Its translation: CSARGDRTYNSPLHF.

V gene TRBV9 combines with J gene TRBJ2-7, with 8 nucleotides matching TRBD2. Looked up from germline, CDR1 is SGDLS and CDR2 is YYNGEE. The V gene end was trimmed by 6 bases and the J gene end by 2 bases; junction bases not matched to a gene: 7. This CDR3 comprises 14 residues. The CDR3 DNA follows: TGTGCCAGCAATAGAGAGGGACTAGCCTACGAGCAGTACTTC. Encoded protein: CASNREGLAYEQYF.

This clonotype has more than one count but fewer than ten. The chain is built from TRBV7-2 and TRBJ1-2; no clear D. V was shortened by 7 bases and J by 0 bases, with 18 bases between the two germline ends. The CDR3 length is 16 residues. Germline assignment: CDR1 SGHTA and CDR2 FQGNSA. The CDR3 reads CASNSTKMGTNYGYTF. Here the CDR3 DNA reads TGTGCCAGCAATTCGACCAAGATGGGGACTAACTATGGCTACACCTTC.

This chain uses TRBV7-9 with TRBJ2-1; tentatively, D is TRBD2 (6 bases). Germline V lookup: CDR1 SEHNR, CDR2 FQNEAQ (reference sequence). The CDR3 consists of 15 residues. V lost 0 bases to trimming and J lost 2 bases, with 8 bases between them. CDR3 in amino acids: CASSLALATYNEQFF. CDR3 DNA: TGTGCCAGCAGCTTAGCTCTAGCGACCTACAATGAGCAGTTCTTC.

The chain joins TRBV5-6 to TRBJ2-2; TRBD1 matches at 9 bases. This CDR3 spans 16 amino acids. V lost 4 bases and J lost 1; bases outside the gene matches: 5. Per germline, CDR1 SGHDT and CDR2 YYEEEE. The CDR3 DNA is TGTGCCAGCAGCCCCTGGACAGGGGTGAACACCGGGGAGCTGTTTTTT. Its translation: CASSPWTGVNTGELFF.